This passage covers 31 T cell receptor beta chains from one sample sequenced in a study of T cell changes during pregnancy in multiple sclerosis. TCRdb keeps only in-frame clones here, not all; method: immunoSEQ multiplex PCR. The repertoire includes about 74,000 clones, less than 90% of them detected once, and about 3.5% sits in the top ten. Material: peripheral blood, obtained before pregnancy. These receptors were obtained from a female donor with multiple sclerosis, enrolled in a pregnancy study.

The V and J genes are TRBV2 and TRBJ1-2; tentatively, D is TRBD1 (6 bases). Trimming pared 2 bases from V and 0 bases from J, leaving 10 bases between. The germline gives CDR1 SNHLY, CDR2 FYNNEI. CDR3 length: 15 amino acids. CDR3 sequence (DNA): TGTGCCAGCAGTGAACTCGGACAGACTAACTATGGCTACACCTTC. It codes for CASSELGQTNYGYTF.

V usage is TRBV2 and J usage is TRBJ1-1, with D unresolved. Per the germline V gene, CDR1 is SNHLY and CDR2 is FYNNEI. This CDR3 region has 11 residues. V lost 4 bases to trimming and J lost 5 bases, with 5 bases between them. CDR3 sequence (DNA): TGTGCCAGCAGTGTCTTAACTGAAGCTTTCTTT. Translating it yields CASSVLTEAFF.

The gene calls are TRBV29-1 and TRBJ1-2; 7 bases line up with TRBD1. The germline CDR1 and CDR2 sequences are SQVTM and ANQGSEA. Trimming cost V 5 bases and J 4 bases; bases outside gene matches: 10. The CDR3 runs 14 residues. This CDR3 reads CSVHSGTDSYGYTF. For the CDR3, the DNA is TGCAGCGTTCATTCCGGGACAGACTCCTATGGCTACACCTTC.

The V call is TRBV6-1, the J call TRBJ2-2; the D gene is possibly TRBD2 (6 bases). Trimming took 6 bases from V and 7 from J, leaving 12 bases between them. Germline V gene sequence: CDR1 MNHNS, CDR2 SASEGT. The CDR3 is 13 residues long. Here the CDR3 DNA reads TGTGCCAGCAGCGGGAGTAGGGGCGGGGAGCTGTTTTTT. This gives the protein CASSGSRGGELFF.

With respect to this clone: Distinct nucleotide sequences in the sample also encode this CDR3. The chain couples TRBV7-2 to TRBJ2-7; TRBD1 aligns across 7 bases. The CDR3 is 14 amino acids. The junction had 2 bases not matched to a gene; V was cut back by 3 bases and J by 0 bases. Germline CDR1 reads SGHTA; CDR2 reads FQGNSA. The CDR3 sequence is CASSFRDSSYEQYF. The DNA of the CDR3 is TGTGCCAGCAGCTTCCGGGACAGCTCCTACGAGCAGTACTTC. The complete variable domain, with remaining parts taken from reference TRBV7-2 and TRBJ2-7, reads GAGVSQSPSNKVTEKGKDVELRCDPISGHTALYWYRQSLGQGLEFLIYFQGNSAPDKSGLPSDRFSAERTGGSVSTLTIQRTQQEDSAVYLCASSFRDSSYEQYFGPGTRLTVT.

The V call is TRBV10-3, the J call TRBJ1-2; D remains unclear. This CDR3 has 13 residues. Germline CDR1 reads ENHRY; CDR2 reads SYGVKD. V was cut by 0 bases and J by 8 bases, with 10 bases left in between. The CDR3 protein is CAISESSPRGYTF. In nucleotides, the CDR3 is TGTGCCATCAGTGAGTCGTCGCCGCGAGGCTACACCTTC.

The genes are TRBV15 and TRBJ1-4, with a weak D call TRBD1 (6 bases). V dropped 0 bases and J dropped 7 bases, with 12 bases sitting between them. Per the germline V gene, CDR1 is LNHNV and CDR2 is YYDKDF (reference sequence). The CDR3 contains 15 residues. The CDR3 nucleotides are TGTGCCACCAGCAGAGATCGACAGGAGGCTGAAAAACTGTTTTTT. Its protein is CATSRDRQEAEKLFF. Variable domain in full (rest from reference TRBV15 and TRBJ1-4): DAMVIQNPRYQVTQFGKPVTLSCSQTLNHNVMYWYQQKSSQAPKLLFHYYDKDFNNEADTPDNFQSRRPNTSFCFLDIRSPGLGDTAMYLCATSRDRQEAEKLFFGSGTQLSVL.

This clone was found a few times. The chain has TRBV7-2 and TRBJ1-1; D is ambiguous. V was cut by 7 bases and J by 2 bases, with 14 bases left in between. Germline V gene lookup returns CDR1 SGHTA and CDR2 FQGNSA. The CDR3 sequence is 14 residues long. The CDR3 bases are TGTGCCAGCACCTTGAGCCTCCTTAACACTGAAGCTTTCTTT. Amino acids: CASTLSLLNTEAFF. Complete variable domain (other parts from reference TRBV7-2 and TRBJ1-1): GAGVSQSPSNKVTEKGKDVELRCDPISGHTALYWYRQSLGQGLEFLIYFQGNSAPDKSGLPSDRFSAERTGGSVSTLTIQRTQQEDSAVYLCASTLSLLNTEAFFGQGTRLTVV.

The chain has TRBV6-5 and TRBJ2-3, with TRBD2 identical over 10 bases. The CDR3 length is 15 residues. CDR1 and CDR2 from the germline V gene are MNHEY and SVGAGI. V lost 2 bases and J lost 2; bases outside the gene matches: 1. CDR3 residues: CASSYLAGDTDTQYF. In DNA form, the CDR3 reads TGTGCCAGCAGTTACCTAGCGGGGGACACAGATACGCAGTATTTT.

Comment on this clone: At one end, the junction sequence differs from germline, possibly due to a read error. The CDR3 DNA reads as TGTGCCAGCCCACCCCCGGGACTAGCGGATGAGCAGTTCTTC. Translating gives CASPPPGLADEQFF. The rearrangement joins TRBV18 to TRBJ2-1; TRBD2 agrees at 11 bases. Germline values: CDR1 KGHSH, CDR2 LQKENI. The CDR3 is made up of 14 amino acids.

This chain joins TRBV7-9 and TRBJ1-2; TRBD1 might be the D (5 bases). The CDR3 contains 13 residues. Per the germline V gene, CDR1 is SEHNR and CDR2 is FQNEAQ (reference sequence). V was pared by 0 bases and J by 7 bases, with 9 bases between. Here the CDR3 reads CASSLAGEGGYTF. The DNA for the CDR3 is TGTGCCAGCAGCTTAGCAGGGGAGGGTGGCTACACCTTC.

In this sample, this clone turned up a few times. The chain uses TRBV18 and TRBJ1-1, with 8 positions matching TRBD1. V shed 2 bases, J shed 3 bases, and the junction held 8 bases outside the gene matches. CDR3 length equals 16 residues. Germline V gene data show CDR1 as KGHSH and CDR2 as LQKENI. The CDR3 protein is CASSPSGQGKDTEAFF. The CDR3 region has the DNA TGTGCCAGCTCACCATCCGGACAGGGTAAGGACACTGAAGCTTTCTTT. Complete variable domain (other parts from reference TRBV18 and TRBJ1-1): NAGVMQNPRHLVRRRGQEARLRCSPMKGHSHVYWYRQLPEEGLKFMVYLQKENIIDESGMPKERFSAEFPKEGPSILRIQQVVRGDSAAYFCASSPSGQGKDTEAFFGQGTRLTVV.

CDR3 nucleotides: TGTGCCTGTCCTAGCCCGGGACAGGGCGGAGGCTACACCTTC. It encodes CACPSPGQGGGYTF. The rearrangement links TRBV30 to TRBJ1-2; 9 bases align to TRBD1. This CDR3 has 14 residues. V lost 6 bases and J lost 8; bases outside the gene matches: 13. From germline, CDR1 is GTSNPN and CDR2 SVGIG (reference sequence).

The chain recombines TRBV2 with TRBJ2-3; 9 nucleotides match TRBD1. The V gene end was trimmed by 11 bases and the J gene end by 4 bases; junction bases not matched to a gene: 10. The length of the CDR3 is 14 residues. Germline assignment: CDR1 SNHLY and CDR2 FYNNEI. CDR3 sequence: CAGGRDRVADTQYF. Written as DNA, the CDR3 is TGTGCCGGAGGCCGGGACAGGGTCGCAGATACGCAGTATTTT. Looking up the rest from reference TRBV2 and TRBJ2-3 gives the full variable domain: EPEVTQTPSHQVTQMGQEVILRCVPISNHLYFYWYRQILGQKVEFLVSFYNNEISEKSEIFDDQFSVERPDGSNFTLKIRSTKLEDSAMYFCAGGRDRVADTQYFGPGTRLTVL.

The chain links TRBV27 to TRBJ1-1; TRBD1 matches at 10 bases. Germline assignment: CDR1 MNHEY and CDR2 SMNVEV (reference sequence). V dropped 3 bases and J dropped 5; count of bases not matched to a gene: 12. The CDR3 has 17 residues. In DNA form, the CDR3 reads TGTGCCAGCAGTTTTACGGGGACAGGGGTATTTCGGACTGAAGCTTTCTTT. Protein sequence: CASSFTGTGVFRTEAFF.

The chain combines TRBV18 with TRBJ2-7; no firm D call. CDR1 KGHSH and CDR2 LQKENI come from the germline V gene. Trimming shortened V by 0 bases and J by 7 bases, and 10 bases separated the two germline ends. This CDR3 is built from 13 residues. Here the CDR3 reads CASSPPGTTEQYF. CDR3 sequence (DNA): TGTGCCAGCTCACCACCTGGAACTACAGAGCAGTACTTC.

CDR3 sequence (DNA): TGTGCCAGCAGCCCTATTGCTGGACAGGGCCTTAACTATGGCTACACCTTC. It encodes CASSPIAGQGLNYGYTF. V is TRBV5-6 and J is TRBJ1-2; TRBD1 matches 8 bases. V lost 4 bases, J lost 1 base, and 12 bases stayed unmatched. Germline V lookup: CDR1 SGHDT, CDR2 YYEEEE. CDR3 length: 17 amino acids.

V usage is TRBV30 and J usage is TRBJ1-5, with 7 bases matching TRBD1. The germline V gene has CDR1 GTSNPN and CDR2 SVGIG (reference sequence). This CDR3 contains 13 residues. Trimming cost V 8 bases and J 5 bases; bases outside gene matches: 9. CDR3 coding DNA: TGTGCCAGCTCACAGGGGTTGGATCAGCCCCAGCATTTT. Protein product: CASSQGLDQPQHF.

As DNA, the CDR3 is TGTGCCAGCAGCAGACAGCGAAACACTGAAGCTTTCTTT. This translates into CASSRQRNTEAFF. This chain uses TRBV27 with TRBJ1-1, with a possible D match to TRBD1 (5 bases). The germline CDR1 and CDR2 sequences are MNHEY and SMNVEV (reference sequence). Trimming took off 6 bases at V and 2 bases at J, with 10 bases between the two ends. This CDR3 region has 13 residues.

The chain joins TRBV5-1 to TRBJ2-7; possibly TRBD1 for D (6 bases). CDR1 and CDR2 (germline): SGHRS, YFSETQ. Trimming left V 1 base short and J 2 bases short, with 7 bases between. This CDR3 region has 13 residues. The CDR3 reads CASSLKGAYEQYF. The DNA for the CDR3 is TGCGCCAGCAGCTTGAAGGGGGCCTACGAGCAGTACTTC.

The chain carries TRBV27 and TRBJ2-1; D unresolved. Per germline, CDR1 MNHEY and CDR2 SMNVEV (reference sequence). The CDR3 extends over 15 amino acids. V lost 6 bases and J lost 8, with 20 bases in between. The CDR3 DNA is TGTGCCAGCAGCCTTAGTCCTCTACCCTTTGATGAGCAGTTCTTC. Amino acids: CASSLSPLPFDEQFF.

The J gene is TRBJ2-7, the V gene TRBV23-1, with a tentative D call TRBD1 (6 bases). TRBV23-1 is flagged as an ORF with uncertain function. This CDR3 comprises 17 residues. Deletions cut 8 bases from V and 2 bases from J, with 25 bases between. The CDR3 DNA follows: TGCGCCAGCCTCCCGCCCGGCTTCGTGGACAGCCCCTACGAGCAGTACTTC. Translated: CASLPPGFVDSPYEQYF.

Worth noting for this clone: The junction differs from germline at one of its ends, possibly a read error. The chain is built from TRBV28 and TRBJ2-5; no firm D call. This CDR3 has 14 residues. Germline lookup yields CDR1 MDHEN and CDR2 SYDVKM. The CDR3 nucleotides are TGTGCCACCAGTCGGCACGGAGATCAAGAGACCCAGTACTTC. This encodes CATSRHGDQETQYF.

This chain connects TRBV2 to TRBJ1-1, with a tentative D call TRBD1 (5 bases). The CDR3 spans 12 residues. The V gene's germline CDR1 is SNHLY and CDR2 FYNNEI. The V gene lost 5 bases and the J gene lost 1 base, with 5 bases spanning the gap. CDR3 in DNA: TGTGCCAGCAGTACAGGGAACACTGAAGCTTTCTTT. Protein sequence: CASSTGNTEAFF.

The chain combines TRBV5-6 with TRBJ2-7, with 10 bases lining up with TRBD2. Germline V gene sequence: CDR1 SGHDT, CDR2 YYEEEE. V shed 4 bases and J 1 base; nucleotides not matched to a gene: 8. The CDR3 runs 16 residues. The CDR3 reads CASSHTRTSGSYEQYF. CDR3 DNA: TGTGCCAGCAGCCATACCCGGACTAGCGGATCCTACGAGCAGTACTTC.

The J gene is TRBJ2-3, the V gene TRBV7-3; D gene ambiguous. The CDR3 runs 16 residues. CDR1 and CDR2 (germline): SGHTA, FQGTGA. V was shortened by 0 bases and J by 2 bases, with 12 bases between the two germline ends. The CDR3, as DNA: TGTGCCAGCAGCTTAACGGTGGTGGGCTCCACAGATACGCAGTATTTT. Amino acid sequence: CASSLTVVGSTDTQYF.

This clone is a singleton in its sample. The chain links TRBV11-3 to TRBJ2-1; 7 nucleotides agree with TRBD1. This CDR3 has 14 residues. Germline V gene sequence: CDR1 SGHNT, CDR2 YENEEA. With 3 bases clipped from V and 15 bases from J, the junction kept 14 bases outside the gene matches. The CDR3 DNA reads as TGTGCCAGCAGCTTCAGACAGGGCTCCGGGTCGCTGTTCTTC. It translates to CASSFRQGSGSLFF.

V is TRBV27 and J is TRBJ1-2; 10 bases are a match to TRBD1. V lost 4 bases and J lost 3; bases outside the gene matches: 2. This CDR3 is 14 amino acids long. CDR1 MNHEY and CDR2 SMNVEV come from the germline V gene (reference sequence). CDR3 sequence: CASSSGTGDYGYTF. As DNA, the CDR3 is TGTGCCAGCAGTTCGGGGACAGGGGACTATGGCTACACCTTC.

V and J are TRBV4-1 and TRBJ2-5; 11 bases align to TRBD2. The germline V gene encodes CDR1 MGHRA and CDR2 YSYEKL. V shed 0 bases, J shed 5 bases, and the junction held 8 bases outside the gene matches. The length of the CDR3 is 17 residues. For the CDR3, the DNA is TGCGCCAGCAGCCAAGATGTTTTAGCGGGAGGGTCTGAGACCCAGTACTTC. Its translation is CASSQDVLAGGSETQYF.

This clone was observed a handful of times. The chain recombines TRBV7-9 with TRBJ2-7; D gene unclear. Trimming removed 2 bases at V and 1 base at J, with 9 bases between. The CDR3 contains 14 residues. Germline values: CDR1 SEHNR, CDR2 FQNEAQ (reference sequence). The CDR3 sequence: CASSLLGRSYEQYF. CDR3 nucleotides: TGTGCCAGCAGCTTACTGGGCAGATCCTACGAGCAGTACTTC.

This clone was seen a few times. The chain recombines TRBV27 with TRBJ1-1, with a possible D match to TRBD1 (5 bases). The CDR3 runs to 14 residues. Germline CDR1 reads MNHEY; CDR2 reads SMNVEV (reference sequence). V was trimmed by 6 bases and J by 4 bases, leaving 15 bases between them. Written as DNA, the CDR3 is TGTGCCAGCAGCCGACGGAGGGGCATCACTGAAGCTTTCTTT. It translates to CASSRRRGITEAFF.